This is a list of T cell receptor beta chains from one sample in a study of T cells in Graves' hyperthyroidism and ophthalmopathy. MiXCR, applied by TCRdb to the multiplex PCR reads, yields one record per CDR3 protein. This table holds approximately 300,000 distinct CDR3 sequences, 15% to 20% found once. Sequenced: blood. These receptors originate from a woman aged 55-69 years with Graves' ophthalmopathy. The CDR3 runs from the conserved cysteine through the conserved F or W. A D gene is named only where the DNA matches it firmly. Clone size is shown for a subset of rows, as once, few, many or a class of expanded clone.

DNA	CDR3	V	D	J	size
TGTGCCAGCAGCCCCAGGACAGGGAAAGGGGAGCTGTTTTTT	CASSPRTGKGELFF	TRBV9	TRBD1	TRBJ2-2	few
TGTGCCAGCAGCACACGGACGGCAGCAACCTACACCTTC	CASSTRTAATYTF	TRBV7-2	.	TRBJ1-2	many
TGTGCCAGCAAATTGGGACAGAGTAACACTGAAGCTTTCTTT	CASKLGQSNTEAFF	TRBV2	TRBD1	TRBJ1-1	many
TGTGCCAGCAGCGGGCCCCGGAACACTGAAGCTTTCTTT	CASSGPRNTEAFF	TRBV3-1	.	TRBJ1-1	many
TGTGCCAGCAGTACTCAGGGGGCCGGGGGTAATTCACCCCTCCACTTT	CASSTQGAGGNSPLHF	TRBV28	TRBD1	TRBJ1-6	many
TGCAGCGTCTTCTCCGGGACAGTATCCTACGAGCAGTACTTC	CSVFSGTVSYEQYF	TRBV29-1	TRBD1	TRBJ2-7	many
TGTGCCAGCTCGGCGGGGCCTAGCACAGATACGCAGTATTTT	CASSAGPSTDTQYF	TRBV2	.	TRBJ2-3	many
TGCAGTGCTAGACGAGGGACTAGCGGGTCCTACGAGCAGTACTTC	CSARRGTSGSYEQYF	TRBV20-1	TRBD2	TRBJ2-7	.
TGCGCCAGCAGCTTGGACGCAGGGCCCAAAAACATTCAGTACTTC	CASSLDAGPKNIQYF	TRBV5-1	.	TRBJ2-4	.
TGTGCCAGCAGCCCTGAGAGGGAGGAATCCGGGGAGCTGTTTTTT	CASSPEREESGELFF	TRBV4-2	.	TRBJ2-2	few
TGTGCCAGCAGCCCGTACAGGACTAGCGGGAGGGCCTCCAATGAGCAGTTCTTC	CASSPYRTSGRASNEQFF	TRBV7-9	TRBD2	TRBJ2-1	many
TGTGCCAGCAGCTTATCCGAAAAACTGTTTTTT	CASSLSEKLFF	TRBV7-2	.	TRBJ1-4	.
TGTGCCAGCTCGCGGGGGGGGGGAGATCAGCCCCAGCATTTT	CASSRGGGDQPQHF	TRBV18	.	TRBJ1-5	.
TGCAGTGCTAGAGATTCCACAGCGGGAGGGCCGGGGCAGTACTTC	CSARDSTAGGPGQYF	TRBV20-1	TRBD2	TRBJ2-7	.
TGTGCCAGCCGGGGATGGGGGAACATTCAGTACTTC	CASRGWGNIQYF	TRBV27	.	TRBJ2-4	.
TGTGCCAGCGGGGGATCGGGTTCGGGTACCTACGAGCAGTACTTC	CASGGSGSGTYEQYF	TRBV2	.	TRBJ2-7	many
TGTGCCAGCAGCTTCAGGCAGTCAAATTCACCCCTCCACTTT	CASSFRQSNSPLHF	TRBV5-6	.	TRBJ1-6	few
TGCAGCGTTGGTGGCGGAGGTTACGAGCAGTACTTC	CSVGGGGYEQYF	TRBV29-1	.	TRBJ2-7	many
TGTGCCAGCAGGGCCGCGAATGAAGCTTTCTTT	CASRAANEAFF	TRBV2	.	TRBJ1-1	many
TGTGCCAGCGGTTACAATCTACCCGCTAGCGGGGGGCCCTACGAGCAGTACTTC	CASGYNLPASGGPYEQYF	TRBV6-5	TRBD2	TRBJ2-7	few
TGTGCCTGGACATATTCGGATTATAATTCACCCCTCCACTTT	CAWTYSDYNSPLHF	TRBV30	.	TRBJ1-6	many
TGTGCCAGCAGCTTGACCCCGGGAGACAATGAGCAGTTCTTC	CASSLTPGDNEQFF	TRBV5-6	.	TRBJ2-1	few
TGTGCCAGCAGGCTCGGGAGCATGAACACTGAAGCTTTCTTT	CASRLGSMNTEAFF	TRBV28	.	TRBJ1-1	many
TGTGCCAGCAGCTTAGCGGGGGGGGGGCAGCATTTT	CASSLAGGGQHF	TRBV7-9	.	TRBJ1-5	few
TGCAGCGTTGGGATCAGGACAGGGCAAACAGATACGCAGTATTTT	CSVGIRTGQTDTQYF	TRBV29-1	TRBD1	TRBJ2-3	many
TGTGCCAGCAGCCCCGCCCGAGCCCTTGAGGAGCTGTTTTTT	CASSPARALEELFF	TRBV7-9	.	TRBJ2-2	.
TGCAGTGCTAGATCGAGACAGGGCCCGCTCTACGAGCAGTACTTC	CSARSRQGPLYEQYF	TRBV20-1	TRBD1	TRBJ2-7	many
TGTGCCAGCAGGCAATCTGGACTAGTTCCAGATACGCAGTATTTT	CASRQSGLVPDTQYF	TRBV6-1	TRBD2	TRBJ2-3	many
TGTGCCAGCACCGCCAGGGGAGGACGAAGCTCCTACGAGCAGTACTTC	CASTARGGRSSYEQYF	TRBV6-1	.	TRBJ2-7	.
TGTGCCAGCAGTTTGTACGGTATCAATCAGCCCCAGCATTTT	CASSLYGINQPQHF	TRBV12-3/TRBV12-4	.	TRBJ1-5	few
TGTGCCAGCAGTGGACCAGGGACTAGCGGGAGTGATACGCAGTATTTT	CASSGPGTSGSDTQYF	TRBV2	TRBD2	TRBJ2-3	many
TGTGCCAGTAGTACTTTCGGGGGAGGGGTCCACGAGCAGTACTTC	CASSTFGGGVHEQYF	TRBV19	TRBD2	TRBJ2-7	.